Included here is one T cell receptor beta chain sequence, with context. The antigen remains undetermined. CD45RO-negative cells were positively selected for CCR7, leaving out terminally differentiated effector memory CD45RA+ cells. The sample belongs to a study of shared clonotypes between healthy human individuals. Study-wide context: Participating donors consisted of two women and a few men aged 18 to 49.

In germline, CDR1 is MNHEY, CDR2 SMNVEV (reference sequence). Trimming removed 2 bases from V and 1 base from J, with 8 bases in between. The CDR3 runs to 14 residues. Findings of the study overall: Depth was large, yet rarefaction showed that sorted-subset sequencing was incomplete.

Assay used: immunoSEQ multiplex PCR; TCRdb lists only in-frame clones, some missing. The data hold over 800,000 clones, with 80% to 95% observed a single time. Sequencing was done on a sample of naive CD8+ T cells sorted from blood. This receptor was identified in a man aged 25 to 40 in good health. J is TRBJ1-1 and V is TRBV27, with D hard to call. The CDR3 DNA sequence: TGTGCCAGCAGTTTAATCTGGAAGAACACTGAAGCTTTCTTT. It encodes CASSLIWKNTEAFF.